The present T cell receptor (beta chain) was sequenced within a study of long-term antiretroviral therapy in people with HIV. Trimming cost V 5 bases and J 8 bases, with 15 bases left between them. The CDR3 contains 14 residues. The germline V gene has CDR1 LGHNT and CDR2 FRNRAP. Investigators performed immunoSEQ version v3.0 at survey level. TCRdb's copy holds only in-frame clones and misses some; the assay was immunoSEQ multiplex PCR. The sample records 25,000 to 40,000 clones, approximately 96% being singletons. The source of this sequence is a man aged 30 to 45 with HIV. The sample here was unsorted PBMCs, taken around 6.6 years after starting antiretroviral therapy. V gene TRBV12-5 combines with J gene TRBJ1-4; TRBD1 might be the D (5 bases). CDR3 DNA sequence: TGTGCTAGTGGTCCGGGGGGAATACGGGAAAAACTGTTTTTT. It specifies CASGPGGIREKLFF.